Listed here are 10 T cell receptor beta chains from one sample, sequenced in a study of T cell changes during pregnancy in multiple sclerosis. Only in-frame clones appear in the TCRdb table, and some are missing; sequencing was by immunoSEQ multiplex PCR. The table shows more than 65,000 clones, with 80% to 95% occurring only once. Here the sequenced sample was peripheral blood, taken in the first trimester of pregnancy. The receptors shown here come from a female donor with multiple sclerosis, enrolled in a pregnancy study.

This chain joins TRBV6-1 and TRBJ1-6; unclear D gene. CDR1 and CDR2 from the germline V gene are MNHNS and SASEGT. The CDR3 totals 18 residues. Trimming removed 1 base at V and 0 bases at J, with 13 bases between. CDR3 in DNA: TGTGCCAGCAGTGAAGTCCGGCCAAGCGGCTCCTATAATTCACCCCTCCACTTT. This codes for CASSEVRPSGSYNSPLHF.

This clone was recorded a few times. The rearrangement uses TRBV6-1 and TRBJ2-7, with D perhaps matching TRBD1 (5 bases). Germline loops: CDR1 MNHNS, CDR2 SASEGT. V was cut by 1 base and J by 7 bases, with 11 bases left in between. The CDR3 sequence is 13 residues long. For the CDR3, the DNA is TGTGCCAGCAGTGAAGGGGCAGGGTTGGAGCAGTACTTC. It translates to CASSEGAGLEQYF.

In its sample, this clone was seen once. This sequence joins TRBV6-1 and TRBJ2-5; 12 bases agree with TRBD2. This CDR3 contains 18 residues. J gave up 4 bases and V 1 base, and 10 bases lay outside the gene matches. Germline-derived CDR1 and CDR2 are MNHNS and SASEGT. The CDR3 here is CASSEVLAGGATRETQYF. DNA of the CDR3: TGTGCCAGCAGTGAAGTTCTAGCGGGAGGGGCGACCAGAGAGACCCAGTACTTC.

V and J are TRBV28 and TRBJ2-4, with 7 positions matching TRBD2. Germline CDR1 MDHEN, CDR2 SYDVKM. V lost 3 bases and J lost 3; bases outside the gene matches: 14. The CDR3 contains 18 residues. The chain's CDR3 is CASSFPPLAGEDKNIQYF. The CDR3 coding sequence is TGTGCCAGCAGTTTCCCCCCTCTCGCGGGAGAGGACAAAAACATTCAGTACTTC. The whole variable domain, remainder taken from reference TRBV28 and TRBJ2-4, is DVKVTQSSRYLVKRTGEKVFLECVQDMDHENMFWYRQDPGLGLRLIYFSYDVKMKEKGDIPEGYSVSREKKERFSLILESASTNQTSMYLCASSFPPLAGEDKNIQYFGAGTRLSVL.

CDR3 sequence reads: CASSAGGPGTQHF. The CDR3 nucleotides are TGTGCCAGTAGTGCAGGGGGCCCGGGGACCCAGCATTTT. The chain uses TRBV19 and TRBJ1-5; TRBD1 agrees at 8 bases. V was pared by 5 bases and J by 11 bases, with 8 bases of the junction left unmatched. This CDR3 comprises 13 residues. Germline V lookup: CDR1 LNHDA, CDR2 SQIVND (reference sequence).

The V gene is TRBV15, the J gene TRBJ2-3; 12 bases are shared with TRBD2. The CDR3 totals 18 residues. Per germline, CDR1 LNHNV and CDR2 YYDKDF (reference sequence). V was pared by 3 bases and J by 3 bases, with 10 bases of the junction left unmatched. The CDR3 DNA follows: TGTGCCACCAGCAGTCTCCTGACTAGCGGGAGTGTGACAGATACGCAGTATTTT. It codes for CATSSLLTSGSVTDTQYF.

The J gene is TRBJ2-1, the V gene TRBV7-2; D is possibly TRBD1 (7 bases). Trimming took off 3 bases at V and 12 bases at J, with 12 bases between the two ends. The CDR3 is made up of 12 amino acids. Germline V gene lookup returns CDR1 SGHTA and CDR2 FQGNSA. In DNA, the CDR3 is TGTGCCAGCAGCTTTTACAGGGGAGGGCAGTTCTTC. It specifies CASSFYRGGQFF.

This sequence joins TRBV11-2 and TRBJ2-1; 14 nucleotides line up with TRBD2. The CDR3 loop spans 18 amino acids. Germline values: CDR1 SGHAT, CDR2 FQNNGV. With 4 bases clipped from V and 8 bases from J, the junction kept 13 bases outside the gene matches. The CDR3 sequence: CASSSGTSGSGGYDEQFF. The CDR3, as DNA: TGTGCCAGCAGCTCCGGGACTAGCGGGAGCGGAGGGTACGATGAGCAGTTCTTC. The full variable domain, with the rest looked up from reference TRBV11-2 and TRBJ2-1, is EAGVAQSPRYKIIEKRQSVAFWCNPISGHATLYWYQQILGQGPKLLIQFQNNGVVDDSQLPKDRFSAERLKGVDSTLKIQPAKLEDSAVYLCASSSGTSGSGGYDEQFFGPGTRLTVL.

The V call is TRBV5-4, the J call TRBJ2-1; 12 nucleotides agree with TRBD2. CDR1 and CDR2 from the germline V gene are SGHNT and YYREEE (reference sequence). V lost 4 bases, J lost 7 bases, and 3 bases stayed unmatched. This CDR3 contains 14 residues. The CDR3 DNA sequence: TGTGCCAGCAGCCCTGGACTAGCGGGGAATGAGCAGTTCTTC. It codes for CASSPGLAGNEQFF.

The J gene is TRBJ1-4, the V gene TRBV7-2; D possibly corresponds to TRBD1 (5 bases). The V gene lost 2 bases and the J gene lost 4 bases, with 14 bases spanning the gap. The CDR3 extends over 16 amino acids. CDR1 and CDR2 (germline): SGHTA, FQGNSA. The CDR3 DNA reads as TGTGCCAGCAGCTTATACCCCGGGGGGGTTAATGAAAAACTGTTTTTT. Amino acids: CASSLYPGGVNEKLFF.